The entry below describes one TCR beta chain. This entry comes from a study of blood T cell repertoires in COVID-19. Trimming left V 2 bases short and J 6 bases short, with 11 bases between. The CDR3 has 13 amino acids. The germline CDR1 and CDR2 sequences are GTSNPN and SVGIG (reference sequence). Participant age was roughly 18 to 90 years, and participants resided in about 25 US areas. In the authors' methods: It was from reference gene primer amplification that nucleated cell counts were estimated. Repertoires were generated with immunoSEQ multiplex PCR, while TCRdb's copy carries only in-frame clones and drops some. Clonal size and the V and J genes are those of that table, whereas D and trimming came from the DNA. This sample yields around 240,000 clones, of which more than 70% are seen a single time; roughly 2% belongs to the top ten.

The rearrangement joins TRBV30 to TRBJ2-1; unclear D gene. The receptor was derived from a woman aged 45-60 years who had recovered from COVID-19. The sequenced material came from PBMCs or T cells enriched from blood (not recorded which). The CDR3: CAWSLNRGNEQFF. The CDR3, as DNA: TGTGCCTGGAGTCTAAACCGCGGCAATGAGCAGTTCTTC.